This TCR beta chain was sequenced during a study of cytomegalovirus exposure and HLA in healthy donors. The V end was cut by 5 bases, the J end by 5 bases, with 9 bases between. The CDR3 spans 12 residues. CDR1 is LNHDA, CDR2 SQIVND, per germline (reference sequence). With 60 Vbeta and 13 Jbeta primers, the PCR was carried out. Sequenced by immunoSEQ multiplex PCR; TCRdb stores in-frame clones only, minus some. In the table there are a few hundred thousand clones, around 80% of which are singletons. The sequenced material came from PBMCs. V is TRBV19 and J is TRBJ1-1; D unresolved. The TCR sequence derives from a woman aged 55-69 years in good health and CMV-seropositive. CDR3 loop: CASSLAGTEAFF. The CDR3 DNA reads as TGTGCCAGTAGTCTGGCGGGGACTGAAGCTTTCTTT.